These T cell receptor beta chains were read from a single sample in a study of response to subunit inactivated influenza vaccine. Each CDR3 protein gets one entry after TCRdb re-called the RT-PCR reads with MiXCR. The table records hundreds of thousands of distinct CDR3 sequences, around 15% of them present only once. The input for sequencing was PBMCs from blood, taken 14 to 15 days before vaccination. Receptor source: a man aged 50 or older who received an inactivated influenza vaccine. The CDR3 runs from the conserved cysteine through the conserved F or W. The D gene is left open where the match is weak. Clone size is not always given. Where it is, it says once, few, many or a class for expanded clones.

j_gene | v_gene | d_gene | abundance | CDR3nt | CDR3aa
TRBJ2-7 | TRBV12-3/TRBV12-4 | TRBD2 | few | TGTGCCAGCAGTGGGGGCGGGGGGACCTGCGAGCAGTACTTC | CASSGGGGTCEQYF
TRBJ2-7 | TRBV6-2/TRBV6-3 | - | - | TGTGCCAGCAGTTACTTTGGGGACATCGCATCCTACGAGCAGTACTTC | CASSYFGDIASYEQYF
TRBJ2-7 | TRBV29-1 | - | few | TGCAGCGTTGAAGAGCCGGCGGGTCTCGAGCAGTACTTC | CSVEEPAGLEQYF
TRBJ2-5 | TRBV28 | - | - | TGTGCCAGCAGTTCGCCATGGGGCCAAGAGACCCAGTACTTC | CASSSPWGQETQYF
TRBJ2-5 | TRBV6-5 | - | many | TGTGCCAGCAGTTCGGCACAAGAGACCCAGTACTTC | CASSSAQETQYF
TRBJ1-5 | TRBV20-1 | - | few | TGCAGTGCCCGGAGTGGGGGAGGAGGTCAGCCCCAGCATTTT | CSARSGGGGQPQHF
TRBJ2-5 | TRBV10-3 | TRBD1 | - | TGTGCCATCAGTGCGGCGACAGGGGGCGCGGAGACCCAGTACTTC | CAISAATGGAETQYF
TRBJ2-2 | TRBV24-1 | - | - | TGTGCCACCGCCCGTGAGGGGTACACCGGGGAGCTGTTTTTT | CATAREGYTGELFF
TRBJ2-7 | TRBV14 | TRBD2 | few | TGTGCCAGCAGCCTCCGGACTAGCGGGGGGACTTTCTACGAGCAGTACTTC | CASSLRTSGGTFYEQYF
TRBJ2-5 | TRBV5-1 | TRBD1 | - | TGCGCCAGCAGAACGGGGACAGGGCCTCAAGAGACCCAGTACTTC | CASRTGTGPQETQYF
TRBJ2-3 | TRBV20-1 | - | few | TGCAGTGCTAGAGTGCCTAGCACAGATACGCAGTATTTT | CSARVPSTDTQYF
TRBJ2-5 | TRBV14 | - | - | TGTGCCAGCAGCCCCCTCACCGGAGGGGAGACCCAGTACTTC | CASSPLTGGETQYF
TRBJ2-1 | TRBV27 | - | many | TGTGCCAGCAGTTCTCTCCCGGGACTCTACAATGAGCAGTTCTTC | CASSSLPGLYNEQFF
TRBJ2-2 | TRBV12-3/TRBV12-4 | - | few | TGTGCCAGCAGTCTGGCCCCCGGGTACGGGGAGCTGTTTTTT | CASSLAPGYGELFF
TRBJ1-6 | TRBV3-1 | - | few | TGTGCCAGCAGCCAAGATTACGAATCACCCCTCCACTTT | CASSQDYESPLHF
TRBJ1-1 | TRBV14 | - | many | TGTGCCAGCAGTCCTCTCCGGAACACTGAAGCTTTCTTT | CASSPLRNTEAFF
TRBJ2-2 | TRBV11-2 | - | few | TGTGCCAGCAGCTTGGGCTTGGCCGGGGAGCTGTTTTTT | CASSLGLAGELFF
TRBJ1-2 | TRBV28 | TRBD1 | few | TGTGCCAGCAGTCGGACAGGGTTGGTGGGTTTTGGCTACACCTTC | CASSRTGLVGFGYTF
TRBJ2-5 | TRBV19 | - | - | TGTGCCAGTAGTATAGATGAGCGGGCCGTACTTCAAGAGACCCAGTACTTC | CASSIDERAVLQETQYF
TRBJ1-6 | TRBV27 | - | many | TGTGCCAGCAGTTTACGTCCGGGATATAATTCACCCCTCCACTTT | CASSLRPGYNSPLHF
TRBJ1-6 | TRBV4-2 | - | - | TGTGCCAGCAGCCAAGATTCATACGGAAAATCACCCCTCCACTTT | CASSQDSYGKSPLHF
TRBJ2-7 | TRBV18 | TRBD1 | - | TGTGCCAGCTCACAGGGGGCGAGGGAGCAGTACTTC | CASSQGAREQYF
TRBJ2-2 | TRBV7-2 | - | few | TGTGCCAGCAGCTCGGGGCAGGGATCGACCGGGGAGCTGTTTTTT | CASSSGQGSTGELFF
TRBJ2-1 | TRBV27 | TRBD2 | - | TGTGCCAGCAGTTCCCTTACTAGCGGGGTTTACAATGAGCAGTTCTTC | CASSSLTSGVYNEQFF
TRBJ2-3 | TRBV28 | - | few | TGTGCCAGCAGCTCCCAAGGGAGGGGGACAGATACGCAGTATTTT | CASSSQGRGTDTQYF
TRBJ2-1 | TRBV9 | - | - | TGTGCCAGCAGCGTAGGACTAGAGGGGGTCGAGCAGTTCTTC | CASSVGLEGVEQFF
TRBJ2-7 | TRBV2 | - | - | TGTGCCAGCTCGCACAGACAAACGAACTACGAGCAGTACTTC | CASSHRQTNYEQYF
TRBJ2-1 | TRBV24-1 | - | few | TGTGCCACCAGTGATTCGACAGTAACCTACAATGAGCAGTTCTTC | CATSDSTVTYNEQFF
TRBJ2-7 | TRBV5-1 | TRBD1 | - | TGCGCCAGCAGCTTCGGACAGGGCTACTACGAGCAGTACTTC | CASSFGQGYYEQYF
TRBJ2-7 | TRBV20-1 | - | - | TGCAGTGCTAGAGAGGTAGCCTACGAGCAGTACTTC | CSAREVAYEQYF
TRBJ2-1 | TRBV7-6 | TRBD1 | few | TGTGCCAGCAGCTACCGGGTGGACAGGGACATTTACAATGAGCAGTTCTTC | CASSYRVDRDIYNEQFF
TRBJ2-3 | TRBV6-2/TRBV6-3 | - | many | TGTGCCAGCAGTTACTCGGACACCGGCCGCACGCAGTATTTT | CASSYSDTGRTQYF
TRBJ2-5 | TRBV12-3/TRBV12-4 | TRBD2 | - | TGTGCCAGCAGTACACTAGCGGAGATGGAGACCCAGTACTTC | CASSTLAEMETQYF
TRBJ2-5 | TRBV19 | - | - | TGTGCCAGTAGTATGCGGAGGAGGGGTTGGCCGGAGACCCAGTACTTC | CASSMRRRGWPETQYF
TRBJ2-1 | TRBV24-1 | - | - | TGTGCCACCAGTGAGCGGGCTAGCCGGAACTACAATGAGCAGTTCTTC | CATSERASRNYNEQFF
TRBJ2-7 | TRBV5-1 | TRBD1 | few | TGCGCCAGCACCGTACTGGGGACAGGGGATTACGAGCAGTACTTC | CASTVLGTGDYEQYF
TRBJ1-3 | TRBV18 | - | few | TGTGCCAGCTCACCACGGGATTCTGGAAACACCATATATTTT | CASSPRDSGNTIYF
TRBJ2-1 | TRBV14 | - | few | TGTGCCAGCAGCCAAGGTACAGCGGAGAGTCTCTTC | CASSQGTAESLF
TRBJ2-7 | TRBV7-2 | TRBD2 | many | TGTGCCAGCAGCGCAATAGCGGGAGGTGAAGAGCAGTACTTC | CASSAIAGGEEQYF
TRBJ2-2 | TRBV29-1 | TRBD2 | few | TGCAGCGCCCGACTAGCGGGAGGAGCCGGGGAGCTGTTTTTT | CSARLAGGAGELFF
TRBJ1-4 | TRBV3-1 | TRBD1 | - | TGTGCCAGCAGCAATAGACAGGGTCTAAATGAAAAACTGTTTTTT | CASSNRQGLNEKLFF
TRBJ2-7 | TRBV28 | TRBD2 | - | TGTGCCAGCAGCTCGGTAGCGGGGGGGATCTACGAGCAGTACTTC | CASSSVAGGIYEQYF
TRBJ2-5 | TRBV6-2/TRBV6-3 | TRBD1 | - | TGTGCCACCGGACAGGGGGTGCAAGAGACCCAGTACTTC | CATGQGVQETQYF
TRBJ2-7 | TRBV5-1 | TRBD1 | few | TGCGCCAGCAGCGACAGGGTAGGTTACGAGCAGTACTTC | CASSDRVGYEQYF
TRBJ1-2 | TRBV7-9 | - | few | TGTGCCAGCAGCTTACTAGGGGTGCCGATCTATGGCTACACCTTC | CASSLLGVPIYGYTF
TRBJ2-7 | TRBV5-1 | - | - | TGCGCCAGCAGCCCAACAGGGACCCACGAGCAGTACTTC | CASSPTGTHEQYF
TRBJ1-3 | TRBV14 | - | few | TGTGCCAGCAGCCAAGATCACAGCGCTGGAAACACCATATATTTT | CASSQDHSAGNTIYF
TRBJ1-3 | TRBV20-1 | - | many | TGCAGTGCTAGAAATTCTGGAAACACCATATATTTT | CSARNSGNTIYF
TRBJ1-5 | TRBV15 | - | many | TGTGCCACCAGCAGAGATCCCGGAGGGAATCAGCCCCAGCATTTT | CATSRDPGGNQPQHF
TRBJ1-1 | TRBV4-3 | - | - | TGCGCCAGCAGCCAAGAGTCAGCTAATACTGAAGCTTTCTTT | CASSQESANTEAFF
TRBJ1-1 | TRBV27 | - | - | TGTGCCAGCAGTTTATCTGGACGTATGAACACTGAAGCTTTCTTT | CASSLSGRMNTEAFF
TRBJ2-1 | TRBV7-9 | - | - | TGTGCCAGCAGCCGTAACCTGGGGTACAATGAGCAGTTCTTC | CASSRNLGYNEQFF
TRBJ1-5 | TRBV12-3/TRBV12-4 | TRBD1 | - | TGTGCCAGCAGTCTGGGGGGACAGGGGGCATATCAGCCCCAGCATTTT | CASSLGGQGAYQPQHF
TRBJ2-3 | TRBV20-1 | TRBD2 | - | TGCAGTGCTATCGGACTAGCGGGCGGGTATACGCAGTATTTT | CSAIGLAGGYTQYF
TRBJ1-3 | TRBV7-9 | - | few | TGTGCCAGCAGCTTAAGGACAGACGACTCCGGAAACACCATATATTTT | CASSLRTDDSGNTIYF